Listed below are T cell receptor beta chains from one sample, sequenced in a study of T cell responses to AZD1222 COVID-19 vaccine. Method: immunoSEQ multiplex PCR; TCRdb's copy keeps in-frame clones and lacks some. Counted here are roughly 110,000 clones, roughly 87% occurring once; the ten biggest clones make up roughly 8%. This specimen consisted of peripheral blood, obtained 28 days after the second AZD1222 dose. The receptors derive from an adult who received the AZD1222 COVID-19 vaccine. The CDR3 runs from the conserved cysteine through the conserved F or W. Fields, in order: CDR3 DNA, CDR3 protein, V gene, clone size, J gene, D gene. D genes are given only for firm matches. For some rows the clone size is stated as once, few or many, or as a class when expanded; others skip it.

TGCGCCAGCACCCCTCTGGACAATCCAGCCTACGAGCAGTACTTC | CASTPLDNPAYEQYF | TRBV5-1 | NA | TRBJ2-7 | NA
TGCGCCAGCAGCTTGGATGTCAGGGCCAACCTTCCCCTCCACTTT | CASSLDVRANLPLHF | TRBV5-1 | NA | TRBJ1-6 | NA
TGTGCCAGCAGCCCCAATCAGGGGTGGATGCAGCCCCAGCATTTT | CASSPNQGWMQPQHF | TRBV7-2 | NA | TRBJ1-5 | NA
TGTGCCAGCAGCTTCCCGACTAGCGGGGGCGCGTACCAAGAGACCCAGTACTTC | CASSFPTSGGAYQETQYF | TRBV5-6 | NA | TRBJ2-5 | TRBD2
TGTGCCACCAGTGATTCCGGGACAGCTAACACCGGGGAGCTGTTTTTT | CATSDSGTANTGELFF | TRBV24-1 | NA | TRBJ2-2 | TRBD1
TGCAGCGTTGGGCCCTACACCTTC | CSVGPYTF | TRBV29-1 | NA | TRBJ1-2 | NA
TGTGCCAGCAGCCGCAGACCAGACAATGAGCAGTTCTTC | CASSRRPDNEQFF | TRBV12-3/TRBV12-4 | NA | TRBJ2-1 | NA
TGTGCCAGCAGCTTGGGCCGATTCTACGAGCAGTACTTC | CASSLGRFYEQYF | TRBV5-4 | NA | TRBJ2-7 | NA
TGTGCCAGTCAACAGGGCCAGGGACGCTCTGGGGCCAACGTCCTGACTTTC | CASQQGQGRSGANVLTF | TRBV19 | NA | TRBJ2-6 | NA
TGTGCCAGCAGCGAAAGGACGAGATCGAGCTCCTACAATGAGCAGTTCTTC | CASSERTRSSSYNEQFF | TRBV7-8 | once | TRBJ2-1 | NA
TGTGCCAGCAGCGTGAAGGACACGGGCTACGAGCAGTACTTC | CASSVKDTGYEQYF | TRBV9 | NA | TRBJ2-7 | NA
TGTGCCAGCAGTGCGGCGGGTACGGGCAATCAGCCCCAGCATTTT | CASSAAGTGNQPQHF | TRBV5-4 | few | TRBJ1-5 | NA
TGTGCCAGCAGCCTTCTCCGGGGAATAGGAAACACCATATATTTT | CASSLLRGIGNTIYF | TRBV14 | NA | TRBJ1-3 | NA
TGTGCCAGCAGGGGAGAACAGGGGGCTAGCGGGGAGCTGTTTTTT | CASRGEQGASGELFF | TRBV13 | NA | TRBJ2-2 | TRBD1
TGTGCCAGCTCACACTCAGAGAGGGCTGAAGCTTTCTTT | CASSHSERAEAFF | TRBV18 | NA | TRBJ1-1 | NA
TGCGCCAGCAGCCAGGGGGCCGGGGCAGGCGTCCGGGAGCTGTTTTTT | CASSQGAGAGVRELFF | TRBV4-1 | NA | TRBJ2-2 | NA
TGTGCCAGCAGCGCCACAGACAATGAGCAGTTCTTC | CASSATDNEQFF | TRBV9 | NA | TRBJ2-1 | NA
TGTGCCAGCAGTTTAGGAAGGACAGGCTATGGCTACACCTTC | CASSLGRTGYGYTF | TRBV28 | NA | TRBJ1-2 | TRBD1
TGTGCCAGCAGCTTAGCGCAGCATCAGCCCCAGCATTTT | CASSLAQHQPQHF | TRBV7-6 | once | TRBJ1-5 | NA
TGTGCCAGCAGCCAGGGGGGTGGCAGGAGCGGGGAGCTGTTTTTT | CASSQGGGRSGELFF | TRBV11-2 | NA | TRBJ2-2 | NA
TGTGCCAGCAGGAGGACTGCATCCTACGAGCAGTACTTC | CASRRTASYEQYF | TRBV5-8 | NA | TRBJ2-7 | NA
TGCGCCAGCAGATTTGCGGCGGCGAAAAATCAGCCCCAGCATTTT | CASRFAAAKNQPQHF | TRBV10-2 | once | TRBJ1-5 | NA